This TCR beta chain came from a study of cytomegalovirus exposure and HLA in healthy donors. Regarding the study as a whole: Presence/absence analyses took donor sequencing depth as roughly uniform.

This CDR3 region has 15 residues. Germline V gene data show CDR1 as SGHTA and CDR2 as FQGNSA. In the case of this clone: As yet, its antigen is unknown.

This PCR relied on a set of 60 Vbeta primers and 13 Jbeta primers. The data were produced by immunoSEQ multiplex PCR, yet TCRdb's version contains in-frame clones alone and is incomplete. The data contain roughly 70,000 clones, more than 60% of them seen just once; the ten biggest clones take up around 15%. This sequence joins TRBV7-2 and TRBJ2-5, with D uncertain. The J call may be mistaken, given a closer DNA end match to TRBJ2-7. This clonotype was obtained from a male donor in good health and CMV-seropositive. Input material: PBMCs. Here the CDR3 reads CASSVAPFPTYEQYF. The CDR3 nucleotides are TGTGCCAGCAGTGTAGCCCCCTTCCCCACCTACGAGCAGTACTTC.